Below are 16 T cell receptor beta chains sequenced from a single sample in a study of CD8+ T cells in alopecia areata (dated by TCRdb to the late 2010s). What the time point label conveys for this sample: around 4 weeks on oral tofacitinib. The sample's treatment or condition label, in plain terms: oral pan-JAK inhibitor, 5-10 mg twice daily. Receptor libraries were prepared by the immunoSEQ multiplex PCR assay. RNA was extracted from all samples and reverse transcribed into cDNA as template for TCR sequencing. What TCRdb holds here is the immuneACCESS table cut down to in-frame rearrangements. Part of the clones is not present; checked against another copy, under half of the missing clones reflect an unresolved V gene, and the others are unexplained. The sample table lists 170,000 or so clones, about 71% of them with a count of one. The ten largest clones capture roughly 0.91% of the sample. This specimen consisted of CD4+ T cells sorted from blood, obtained at week 4, from a patient treated with tofacitinib. The receptors come from a human donor with alopecia areata.

The sample holds a few counts of this clone. Other nucleotide sequences from this sample produce the same CDR3. V is TRBV9 and J is TRBJ2-1; 9 nucleotides align to TRBD2. The CDR3 extends over 16 amino acids. J was trimmed by 4 bases and V by 0 bases; bases with no gene match: 5. Germline-derived CDR1 and CDR2 are SGDLS and YYNGEE. The chain's CDR3 is CASSVGSGGFYNEQFF. The CDR3 DNA reads TGTGCCAGCAGCGTAGGGAGCGGGGGGTTTTACAATGAGCAGTTCTTC.

A single count supports this clone. As DNA, the CDR3 is TGCGCCAGCAGCCACATACAGGGGGCTACCTACGAGCAGTACTTC. It translates to CASSHIQGATYEQYF. The chain couples TRBV5-1 to TRBJ2-7; 9 bases agree with TRBD1. V was clipped by 4 bases and J by 2 bases; unmatched bases: 7. This CDR3 has 15 amino acids. CDR1 and CDR2 from the germline V gene are SGHRS and YFSETQ.

CDR3 sequence reads: CASSQPQGSFSYGYTF. Written as DNA, the CDR3 is TGCGCCAGCAGCCAACCACAGGGATCCTTCTCCTATGGCTACACCTTC. V gene TRBV4-1 combines with J gene TRBJ1-2; D may be TRBD1 (6 bases). This CDR3 contains 16 residues. V lost 2 bases, J lost 4 bases, and 17 bases lay in between. Germline CDR1 and CDR2: MGHRA and YSYEKL.

The chain links TRBV7-2 to TRBJ2-7, with D possibly TRBD1 on 5 matching bases. Germline CDR1 and CDR2: SGHTA and FQGNSA. V lost 2 bases and J 2 bases, leaving 10 bases between the germline ends. This CDR3 contains 14 residues. The CDR3 sequence: CASSLQDRTYEQYF. In DNA, the CDR3 is TGTGCCAGCAGCTTACAAGACAGAACCTACGAGCAGTACTTC.

The chain couples TRBV6-5 to TRBJ1-1; D unresolved. Trimming pared 2 bases from V and 2 bases from J, leaving 12 bases between. The CDR3 consists of 15 residues. The V gene's germline CDR1 is MNHEY and CDR2 SVGAGI. CDR3 nucleotide sequence: TGTGCCAGCAGTTACACGGGCCAGCACAACACTGAAGCTTTCTTT. This translates into CASSYTGQHNTEAFF.

The chain joins TRBV15 to TRBJ2-7; possibly TRBD1 or TRBD2 for D (5 bases each). V was pared by 6 bases and J by 6 bases, with 12 bases between. The CDR3 has 12 residues. Germline CDR1 LNHNV, CDR2 YYDKDF (reference sequence). This chain's CDR3 is CATRGQGVEQYF. In DNA, the CDR3 is TGTGCCACCAGAGGCCAGGGAGTCGAGCAGTACTTC.

On this clone: One junction end disagrees with the germline gene, perhaps due to a read error. This chain joins TRBV15 and TRBJ1-1; 7 positions match TRBD1. Per the germline V gene, CDR1 is LNHNV and CDR2 is YYDKDF (reference sequence). The CDR3 length is 12 residues. CDR3 sequence (DNA): TGTGCCACCAGCAGCTGGACAGGTGTTGATCTCTTT. This encodes CATSSWTGVDLF. Supplemented by reference TRBV15 and TRBJ1-1, the full variable domain reads DAMVIQNPRYQVTQFGKPVTLSCSQTLNHNVMYWYQQKSSQAPKLLFHYYDKDFNNEADTPDNFQSRRPNTSFCFLDIRSPGLGDTAMYLCATSSWTGVDLFGQGTRLTVV.

J is TRBJ2-5 and V is TRBV12-5, with TRBD1 identical over 8 bases. J was trimmed by 5 bases and V by 6 bases; bases with no gene match: 11. The CDR3 is 15 residues long. Germline V gene lookup returns CDR1 LGHNT and CDR2 FRNRAP. CDR3 in amino acids: CASGQGQGALETQYF. In nucleotides, the CDR3 is TGTGCTAGTGGCCAGGGTCAGGGGGCTTTGGAGACCCAGTACTTC.

V is TRBV30 and J is TRBJ1-5; the D is unclear. From germline, CDR1 is GTSNPN and CDR2 SVGIG (reference sequence). The CDR3 is made up of 12 amino acids. V lost 0 bases to trimming and J lost 8 bases, with 8 bases between them. CDR3 protein: CAWSVVGEPQHF. CDR3 bases: TGTGCCTGGAGTGTGGTGGGTGAGCCCCAGCATTTT. Combining the CDR3 with reference TRBV30 and TRBJ1-5 gives the whole variable domain SQTIHQWPATLVQPVGSPLSLECTVEGTSNPNLYWYRQAAGRGLQLLFYSVGIGQISSEVPQNLSASRPQDRQFILSSKKLLLSDSGFYLCAWSVVGEPQHFGDGTRLSIL.

The V call is TRBV6-5, the J call TRBJ1-5; D might be TRBD1 (6 bases). CDR1 and CDR2 (germline): MNHEY, SVGAGI. This CDR3 is built from 12 residues. V was pared by 6 bases and J by 10 bases, with 13 bases between. The CDR3 nucleotides are TGTGCCAGCAGGGAGGGGGTCGGTCCCCAGCATTTT. It specifies CASREGVGPQHF.

This clone occurred a few times. This chain uses TRBV7-6 with TRBJ2-7; 7 bases align to TRBD1. The CDR3 extends over 15 amino acids. The V gene end was trimmed by 1 base and the J gene end by 0 bases; junction bases not matched to a gene: 3. Germline values: CDR1 SGHVS, CDR2 FNYEAQ. As DNA, the CDR3 is TGTGCCAGCAGCTTAGAGGGGGCGTTCTCCTACGAGCAGTACTTC. Translating gives CASSLEGAFSYEQYF.

This clone was seen a single time. The J gene is TRBJ2-1, the V gene TRBV7-9; TRBD1 aligns across 7 bases. Germline CDR1 reads SEHNR; CDR2 reads FQNEAQ (reference sequence). The CDR3 totals 13 residues. The trim removed 6 bases at V and 12 bases at J, leaving 11 bases unmatched. The DNA for the CDR3 is TGTGCCAGCAGTCCAACTACAGGGGTCCCGCAGTTCTTC. Amino acid sequence: CASSPTTGVPQFF.

J is TRBJ2-1 and V is TRBV5-1, with D perhaps TRBD1 or TRBD2 (5 bases each). This CDR3 is built from 15 residues. Germline V gene data show CDR1 as SGHRS and CDR2 as YFSETQ. V was cut by 4 bases and J by 3 bases, with 14 bases left in between. This chain's CDR3 is CASSRTGTGYNEQFF. DNA for the CDR3: TGCGCCAGCAGCCGTACCGGGACGGGCTACAATGAGCAGTTCTTC.

The CDR3 DNA is TGCAGCGTTAAGGGCCTTTTTGGAGATACGCAGTATTTT. This gives the protein CSVKGLFGDTQYF. The chain has TRBV29-1 and TRBJ2-3; no clear D. The CDR3 is 13 amino acids. Germline-derived CDR1 and CDR2 are SQVTM and ANQGSEA. Trimming took 5 bases from V and 5 from J, leaving 14 bases between them.

This clone has only a few counts. This sequence joins TRBV6-5 and TRBJ1-6; no definite D call. This CDR3 has 14 residues. The germline V and J ends were trimmed by 2 bases and 4 bases, with 6 bases remaining between them. Germline V gene lookup returns CDR1 MNHEY and CDR2 SVGAGI. CDR3 amino acids: CASSYAGYNSPLHF. The CDR3 bases are TGTGCCAGCAGTTACGCAGGTTATAATTCACCCCTCCACTTT.

The V gene is TRBV27, the J gene TRBJ2-7; 9 bases align to TRBD2. Germline-derived CDR1 and CDR2 are MNHEY and SMNVEV (reference sequence). V gave up 5 bases and J gave up 3 bases; unmatched junction bases: 5. The CDR3 is 14 residues long. The CDR3 sequence is CASSRLAVGYEQYF. The CDR3 nucleotides read TGTGCCAGCAGTCGACTAGCGGTGGGCTACGAGCAGTACTTC.